Each of the 3 T cell receptor beta chains below was sequenced from the same sample in a study of T cells after yellow fever vaccination. In TCRdb, the 5' RACE reads were re-called with MiXCR into one record per CDR3 protein. Seen here are approximately 110,000 distinct CDR3 sequences, 7.4% observed once, and the top ten hold 2.5%. Specimen: CD4+ T cells sorted from PBMCs, collected more than 8 days after the first yellow fever vaccination. The receptors here all came from a man aged 18 to 29 who received the YFV17D yellow fever vaccine.

This clonotype was seen many times. The chain's CDR3 is CASSLAAIRTDTQYF. DNA for the CDR3: TGTGCCAGCAGCTTAGCTGCGATTCGCACAGATACGCAGTATTTT. This rearrangement joins TRBV7-2 to TRBJ2-3; D is unclear. V was cut by 0 bases and J by 1 base, with 8 bases left in between. This CDR3 contains 15 residues. Looked up from germline, CDR1 is SGHTA and CDR2 is FQGNSA.

This clonotype was counted at least ten times. The chain has TRBV7-6 and TRBJ2-3, with D possibly matching TRBD2 (5 bases). With 1 base removed from V and 4 bases from J, the gap between germline ends came to 18 bases. CDR3 length: 17 residues. Germline V gene data show CDR1 as SGHVS and CDR2 as FNYEAQ. The CDR3 region is CASSLVTGYLTPDTQYF. CDR3 DNA sequence: TGTGCCAGCAGCTTAGTAACGGGATATCTCACCCCAGATACGCAGTATTTT.

This clonotype was seen at least ten times. V and J are TRBV15 and TRBJ1-3; D call uncertain. Trimming pared 0 bases from V and 3 bases from J, leaving 9 bases between. Looked up from germline, CDR1 is LNHNV and CDR2 is YYDKDF (reference sequence). This CDR3 contains 15 residues. The chain's CDR3 is CATSRDPGGGNTIYF. The CDR3 nucleotides read TGTGCCACCAGCAGAGATCCAGGAGGTGGAAACACCATATATTTT.